This T cell receptor (beta chain) appears in the sequencing data of a study of cytomegalovirus exposure and HLA in healthy donors. Study results and limitations: Another analysis was done later, and it associated approximately 18,000 TCR beta sequences with HLA alleles at 0.05 false discovery rate. The study reported that TCR beta sequences accurately predicted HLA-A and HLA-B alleles in most subjects. Within the data, a cluster of highly shared sequence variants was likely a sequencing artifact. The authors confirmed in vitro that three CMV-associated chains were specific for CMV antigens.

As to this clone: Its matching antigen is unknown.

PCR involved 60 Vbeta and 13 Jbeta primers. The method was immunoSEQ multiplex PCR; TCRdb's version includes in-frame clones alone and lacks a portion of them. The sample has under 200,000 clones, about 72% seen once. The V end was cut by 1 base, the J end by 7 bases, with 5 bases between. The CDR3 sequence is 12 residues long. Looked up from germline, CDR1 is SGHDN and CDR2 is FVKESK. The receptor's source is a man over 45 in good health and CMV-seropositive. The gene calls are TRBV14 and TRBJ2-1; D call uncertain. What was sequenced was PBMCs. The CDR3 reads CASSQAGNEQFF. Written as DNA, the CDR3 is TGTGCCAGCAGCCAAGCCGGGAATGAGCAGTTCTTC.